Listed below are T cell receptor beta chains from one sample, sequenced in a study of blood T cell repertoires in COVID-19. Assay: immunoSEQ multiplex PCR; the TCRdb copy retains only in-frame clones and omits some. The table has a few hundred thousand clones, around 92% seen once. Sequenced: peripheral blood. The receptors were sampled from a man between 18 and 35 years old who had recovered from COVID-19. CDR3s include the opening cysteine and the closing phenylalanine or tryptophan. A D gene is named only where the DNA matches it firmly. Size is stated for part of the rows, as once, few or many counts, or as a class when the clone is expanded.

clone size	D gene	CDR3 length	V gene	J gene	CDR3 protein	CDR3 DNA
few	.	16	TRBV19	TRBJ1-5	CASRLGSYYSNQPQHF	TGTGCCAGTAGACTCGGGAGTTACTATAGCAATCAGCCCCAGCATTTT
.	TRBD2	17	TRBV7-3	TRBJ2-3	CASSLGTSGGAPDTQYF	TGTGCCAGCAGCTTAGGGACTAGCGGGGGGGCCCCAGATACGCAGTATTTT
.	.	12	TRBV6-5	TRBJ1-2	CASMSEGYGYTF	TGTGCCAGCATGTCAGAGGGCTATGGCTACACCTTC
.	.	20	TRBV15	TRBJ2-1	CATSRRGFGAKTSSYNEQFF	TGTGCCACCAGCAGGCGGGGTTTCGGCGCCAAGACTAGCTCCTACAATGAGCAGTTCTTC
once	.	14	TRBV27	TRBJ2-7	CASSPFYRDYEQYF	TGTGCCAGCAGCCCCTTCTACAGGGACTACGAGCAGTACTTC
.	.	14	TRBV9	TRBJ1-2	CASNQNPTNYGYTF	TGTGCCAGCAACCAGAACCCGACTAACTATGGCTACACCTTC
.	TRBD1	15	TRBV27	TRBJ1-2	CASTSGDRTRGGYTF	TGTGCCAGCACATCCGGGGACAGGACCAGGGGGGGCTACACCTTC
.	TRBD2	12	TRBV6-5	TRBJ2-7	CASKAGGWEQYF	TGTGCCAGCAAAGCGGGGGGTTGGGAGCAGTACTTC
few	.	11	TRBV2	TRBJ1-3	CASDRGNTIYF	TGTGCCAGCGACAGGGGAAACACCATATATTTT
.	.	13	TRBV28	TRBJ1-1	CASSPTDRFEAFF	TGTGCCAGCAGTCCAACCGACAGGTTTGAAGCTTTCTTT
once	TRBD1	15	TRBV5-1	TRBJ1-2	CASSLGSGTGYGYTF	TGCGCCAGCAGCTTGGGGTCCGGGACAGGCTATGGCTACACCTTC
.	TRBD1	17	TRBV10-2	TRBJ1-1	CASSEWTGGARETEAFF	TGCGCCAGCAGTGAGTGGACAGGGGGCGCGAGGGAAACTGAAGCTTTCTTT
.	TRBD2	14	TRBV2	TRBJ2-7	CASSDWGEGYEQYF	TGTGCCAGCAGTGATTGGGGGGAGGGTTACGAGCAGTACTTC
.	.	13	TRBV19	TRBJ1-1	CASLQGWDTEAFF	TGTGCCAGCCTACAGGGATGGGACACTGAAGCTTTCTTT
.	TRBD1	13	TRBV15	TRBJ2-3	CATSRPRGDTQYF	TGTGCCACCAGCAGACCCAGGGGGGATACGCAGTATTTT
.	TRBD1	16	TRBV27	TRBJ1-6	CASSPIDRAYNSPLHF	TGTGCCAGCAGTCCCATCGACAGGGCTTATAATTCACCCCTCCACTTT
once	TRBD2	18	TRBV9	TRBJ2-7	CASSEGTSGRSLTYEQYF	TGTGCCAGCAGCGAGGGGACTAGCGGGAGATCCCTCACCTACGAGCAGTACTTC
.	TRBD2	16	TRBV4-2	TRBJ2-3	CASSRSQREGADTQYF	TGTGCCAGCAGCCGCTCGCAGCGGGAGGGCGCAGATACGCAGTATTTT
.	.	16	TRBV7-2	TRBJ1-3	CASSSEGTVPGNTIYF	TGTGCCAGCAGCTCCGAGGGTACAGTCCCTGGAAACACCATATATTTT
.	.	13	TRBV5-6	TRBJ1-1	CASSATPNTEAFF	TGTGCCAGCAGCGCGACACCGAACACTGAAGCTTTCTTT
.	.	13	TRBV5-5	TRBJ1-4	CASSLTGHEKLFF	TGTGCCAGCAGCCTCACAGGGCATGAAAAACTGTTTTTT
once	.	15	TRBV5-1	TRBJ2-1	CASSLSGSGHNEQFF	TGCGCCAGCAGCTTGTCTGGTAGCGGTCACAATGAGCAGTTCTTC
.	.	14	TRBV9	TRBJ1-2	CASSPREQGYGYTF	TGTGCCAGCAGCCCGAGGGAACAGGGTTATGGCTACACCTTC
.	TRBD1	14	TRBV19	TRBJ2-3	CASSTDRGADTQYF	TGTGCCAGTAGTACGGACAGGGGTGCGGATACGCAGTATTTT
once	TRBD1	14	TRBV2	TRBJ2-7	CASSQDRGQDEQYF	TGTGCCAGCAGCCAAGACAGGGGTCAGGACGAGCAGTACTTC
.	.	13	TRBV27	TRBJ1-2	CASSLGADYGYTF	TGTGCCAGCAGTTTAGGGGCAGACTATGGCTACACCTTC
.	TRBD1	16	TRBV5-1	TRBJ2-7	CASSLGQARISYEQYF	TGCGCCAGCAGCCTAGGACAGGCCCGAATTAGTTACGAGCAGTACTTC
.	.	13	TRBV27	TRBJ2-7	CASSFTSPGEQYF	TGTGCCAGCAGTTTCACATCCCCGGGGGAGCAGTACTTC
.	.	15	TRBV4-3	TRBJ1-1	CASSQGQGLNTEAFF	TGCGCCAGCAGCCAAGGGCAGGGTTTGAACACTGAAGCTTTCTTT
.	TRBD2	17	TRBV29-1	TRBJ2-1	CSVGGLAGVRAYNEQFF	TGCAGCGTGGGGGGACTAGCGGGAGTCAGAGCCTACAATGAGCAGTTCTTC